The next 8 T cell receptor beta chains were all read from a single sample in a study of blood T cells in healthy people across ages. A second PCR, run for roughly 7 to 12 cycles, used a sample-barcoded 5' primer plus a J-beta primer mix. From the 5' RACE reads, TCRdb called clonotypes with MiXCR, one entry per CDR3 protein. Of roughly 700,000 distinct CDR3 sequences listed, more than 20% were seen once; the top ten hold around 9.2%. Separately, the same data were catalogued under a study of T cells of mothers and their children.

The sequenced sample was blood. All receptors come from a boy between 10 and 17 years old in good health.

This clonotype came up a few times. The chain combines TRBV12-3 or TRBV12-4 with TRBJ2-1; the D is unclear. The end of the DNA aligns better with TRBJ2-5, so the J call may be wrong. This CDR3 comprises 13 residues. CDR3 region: CASRSSDWFIQYF. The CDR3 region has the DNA TGTGCCAGCAGAAGTTCGGATTGGTTTATCCAGTACTTC.

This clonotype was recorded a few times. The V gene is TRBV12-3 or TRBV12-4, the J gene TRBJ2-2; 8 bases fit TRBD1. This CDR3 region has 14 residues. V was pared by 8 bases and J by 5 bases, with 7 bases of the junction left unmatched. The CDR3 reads CASGWQGATGELFF. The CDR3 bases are TGTGCCAGCGGATGGCAGGGGGCTACCGGGGAGCTGTTTTTT.

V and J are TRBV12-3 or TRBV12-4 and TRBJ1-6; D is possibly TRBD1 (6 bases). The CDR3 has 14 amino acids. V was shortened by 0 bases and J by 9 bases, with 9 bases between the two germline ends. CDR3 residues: CASSLATGASPLHF. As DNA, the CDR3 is TGTGCCAGCAGTTTAGCGACAGGAGCTTCACCCCTCCACTTT.

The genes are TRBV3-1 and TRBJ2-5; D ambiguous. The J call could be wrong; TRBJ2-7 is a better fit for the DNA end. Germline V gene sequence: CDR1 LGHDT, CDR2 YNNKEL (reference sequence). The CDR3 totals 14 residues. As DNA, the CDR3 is TGTGCCAGCAGCCAGGGTCGAGCGTCCTACGAGCAGTACTTC. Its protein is CASSQGRASYEQYF.

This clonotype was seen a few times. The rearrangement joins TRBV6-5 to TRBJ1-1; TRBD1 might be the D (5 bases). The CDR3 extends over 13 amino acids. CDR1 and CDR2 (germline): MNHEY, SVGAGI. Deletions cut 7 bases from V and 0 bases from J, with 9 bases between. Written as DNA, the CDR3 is TGTGCCAGCACCGCGACAGTGAACACTGAAGCTTTCTTT. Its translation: CASTATVNTEAFF.

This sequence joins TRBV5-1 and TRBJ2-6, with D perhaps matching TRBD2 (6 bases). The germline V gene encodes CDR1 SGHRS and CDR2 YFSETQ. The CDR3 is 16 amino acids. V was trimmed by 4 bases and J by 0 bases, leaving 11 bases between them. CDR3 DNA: TGCGCCAGCAGCCCGGAGGGACCCTCTGGGGCCAACGTCCTGACTTTC. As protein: CASSPEGPSGANVLTF.

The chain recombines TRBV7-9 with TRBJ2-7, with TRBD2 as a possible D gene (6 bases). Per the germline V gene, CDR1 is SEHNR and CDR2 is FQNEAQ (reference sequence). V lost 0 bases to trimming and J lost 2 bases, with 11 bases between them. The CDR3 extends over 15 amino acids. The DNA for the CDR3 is TGTGCCAGCAGCTTAGCGGGGGGAGGAGCCTACGAGCAGTACTTC. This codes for CASSLAGGGAYEQYF.

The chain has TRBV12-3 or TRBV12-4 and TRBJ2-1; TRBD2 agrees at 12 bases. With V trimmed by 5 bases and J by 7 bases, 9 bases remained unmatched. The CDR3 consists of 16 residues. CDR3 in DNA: TGTGCCAGCAGTGCCCGGACTAGCGGGGTGACGAATGAGCAGTTCTTC. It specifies CASSARTSGVTNEQFF.